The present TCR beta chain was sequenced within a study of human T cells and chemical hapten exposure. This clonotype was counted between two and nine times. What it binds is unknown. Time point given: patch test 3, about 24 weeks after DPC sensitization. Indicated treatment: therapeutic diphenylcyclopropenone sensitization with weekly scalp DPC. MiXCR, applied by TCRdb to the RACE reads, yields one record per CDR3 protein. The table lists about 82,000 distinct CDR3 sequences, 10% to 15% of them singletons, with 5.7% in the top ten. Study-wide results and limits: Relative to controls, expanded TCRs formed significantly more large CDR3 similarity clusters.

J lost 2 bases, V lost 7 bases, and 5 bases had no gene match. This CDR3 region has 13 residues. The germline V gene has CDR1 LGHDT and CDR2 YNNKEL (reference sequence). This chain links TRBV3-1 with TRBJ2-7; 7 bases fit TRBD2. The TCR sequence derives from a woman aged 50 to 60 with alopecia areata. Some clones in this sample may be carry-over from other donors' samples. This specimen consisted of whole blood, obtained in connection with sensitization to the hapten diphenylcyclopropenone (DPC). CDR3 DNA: TGTGCCAGCAATGGGAGGGGAACCTACGAGCAGTACTTC. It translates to CASNGRGTYEQYF.